Below, 6 T cell receptor beta chains from the same sample are listed, as sequenced in a study of blood T cell repertoires in COVID-19. Sequencing used immunoSEQ multiplex PCR; TCRdb keeps in-frame clones, though not all of them. This sample has about 110,000 clones, with about 85% found just once. Sequencing was performed on peripheral blood. All receptors come from a human donor in a cohort sampled during active COVID-19.

J is TRBJ1-5 and V is TRBV4-2, with unresolved D. The germline V gene has CDR1 LGHNA and CDR2 YNFKEQ. The CDR3 has 15 residues. V gave up 2 bases and J gave up 3 bases, with 11 bases separating them. The CDR3 DNA is TGTGCCAGCAGCCAACAAGGACTGACCAATCAGCCCCAGCATTTT. Translated: CASSQQGLTNQPQHF.

This chain links TRBV28 with TRBJ2-2; no clear D gene. The germline V gene encodes CDR1 MDHEN and CDR2 SYDVKM. The length of the CDR3 is 12 residues. Trimming took 6 bases from V and 1 from J, leaving 3 bases between them. CDR3 bases: TGTGCCAGCAGCCAGAACACCGGGGAGCTGTTTTTT. This translates into CASSQNTGELFF.

The rearrangement uses TRBV11-2 and TRBJ1-1, with 7 nucleotides matching TRBD1. J lost 0 bases, V lost 5 bases, and 9 bases had no gene match. The CDR3 spans 16 residues. Germline CDR1 is SGHAT and CDR2 is FQNNGV. In nucleotides, the CDR3 is TGTGCCAGCAGCCTGGACAGGCGATCAATGAACACTGAAGCTTTCTTT. Translation: CASSLDRRSMNTEAFF.

This clone was observed once. The chain employs TRBV27 and TRBJ2-5; a possible D gene is TRBD2 (6 bases). V was shortened by 1 base and J by 2 bases, with 8 bases between the two germline ends. CDR1 is MNHEY, CDR2 SMNVEV, per germline (reference sequence). The CDR3 is 14 amino acids. CDR3 sequence reads: CASSLWAGQETQYF. The CDR3 DNA is TGTGCCAGCAGTTTATGGGCGGGACAAGAGACCCAGTACTTC.

V is TRBV11-3 and J is TRBJ2-5, with D perhaps TRBD2 (6 bases). V gave up 1 base and J gave up 4 bases, with 7 bases separating them. The CDR3 extends over 13 amino acids. CDR1 is SGHNT, CDR2 YENEEA, per germline. The DNA of the CDR3 is TGTGCCAGCAGCTTAGGCGGGGTAGAGACCCAGTACTTC. Its translation is CASSLGGVETQYF.

This clone showed up just once. This rearrangement joins TRBV9 to TRBJ2-3; TRBD2 aligns across 8 bases. Germline V lookup: CDR1 SGDLS, CDR2 YYNGEE. The CDR3 sequence is 15 residues long. The V and J ends lost 4 bases and 0 bases, in that order; junction bases with no gene match: 4. In DNA, the CDR3 is TGTGCCAGCAGCCGGGGGGGCCTTAGCACAGATACGCAGTATTTT. It encodes CASSRGGLSTDTQYF.